The 23 T cell receptor beta chains below come from one sample, sequenced in a study of tumor-infiltrating lymphocytes in primary liver carcinoma. Priming with a constant-region primer yielded TCR beta cDNA from around 0.45 ug total RNA. Slightly modified ARM-PCR served as the procedure for the TCR beta libraries. These libraries came from three rounds of nested multiplex PCR. Two initial PCR rounds of roughly 10 cycles each paired TRBV1-TRBV30 forward primers with a C-beta reverse primer. One entry per CDR3 protein results from TCRdb running MiXCR on the multiplex PCR reads. This sample has roughly 190,000 distinct CDR3 sequences, with around four fifths found just once. The source material, roughly 18-31 mg of unsorted bulk tissue, was used to co-extract RNA and DNA. The sequencing sample was made of tumor tissue from primary liver carcinoma. Receptors were obtained from a man in his forties or fifties with primary liver carcinoma and hepatitis B virus infection.

This clonotype was picked up one time. Relative to the germline gene, one junction end is altered; a read error may explain this. This chain links TRBV5-4 with TRBJ2-4, with 9 bases aligning to TRBD1. CDR1 is SGHNT, CDR2 YYREEE, per germline (reference sequence). This CDR3 is built from 13 residues. The CDR3 protein is CANSLPTGTGMYF. CDR3 bases: TGTGCCAACAGCTTGCCGACCGGGACAGGGATGTACTTC.

About this clonotype: Compared with germline, one end of the junction differs, possibly owing to a read error. The J gene is TRBJ2-2, the V gene TRBV6-6; weak D call: TRBD1 (8 bases). This CDR3 is 15 amino acids long. Germline assignment: CDR1 MNHNY and CDR2 SVGAGI (reference sequence). The chain's CDR3 is CVTTTGGANTGGLFF. In DNA, the CDR3 is TGTGTCACCACTACAGGGGGGGCGAACACCGGGGGGCTGTTTTTT.

This sequence joins TRBV4-1 and TRBJ2-5, with D possibly TRBD2 on 5 matching bases. The germline V gene encodes CDR1 MGHRA and CDR2 YSYEKL. The CDR3 covers 14 residues. The V gene lost 3 bases and the J gene lost 8 bases, with 16 bases spanning the gap. For the CDR3, the DNA is TGCGCCAGCAGCCATGAAGGGAGACCGGGAACCCAGTACTTC. It yields the protein CASSHEGRPGTQYF.

CDR3 sequence reads: CASSLMVVGGGQETQYF. The CDR3, as DNA: TGTGCCAGCAGCTTGATGGTGGTGGGCGGGGGTCAAGAGACCCAGTACTTC. The V call is TRBV13, the J call TRBJ2-5; TRBD2 matches 7 bases. Germline V gives CDR1 PRHDT, CDR2 FYEKMQ (reference sequence). The CDR3 runs 17 residues. Trimming removed 3 bases from V and 2 bases from J; junction bases left unmatched: 12.

To note about this clonotype: The missing conserved phenylalanine or tryptophan at the end of this CDR3 makes a read error likely. Because the CDR3's place on the DNA is in doubt, the DNA is left out and the CDR3 is given as listed by TCRdb. The chain carries TRBV12-3 or TRBV12-4 and TRBJ1-3. The length of the CDR3 is 15 amino acids, counting both ends. CDR3 residues: CASSRAAGGRHTIFI.

As regards this clonotype: This may be a read error: a much more frequent sequence differs by one nucleotide. The genes are TRBV7-9 and TRBJ2-3; no clear D gene. V shed 4 bases and J shed 2 bases, with 7 bases lying between them. Germline V CDR1 and CDR2: SEHNR, FQNEAQ (reference sequence). The CDR3 loop spans 13 amino acids. The DNA for the CDR3 is TGTGCCAGCAGCTCCAAAAACACAGATACGCAGTATTTT. It is translated as CASSSKNTDTQYF.

This chain links TRBV29-1 with TRBJ2-1, with TRBD2 matching 9 bases. The V gene end was trimmed by 1 base and the J gene end by 4 bases; junction bases not matched to a gene: 20. Per the germline V gene, CDR1 is SQVTM and CDR2 is ANQGSEA. This CDR3 is built from 20 residues. The CDR3 loop is CSVEARISGRVGSFYNEQFF. CDR3 bases: TGCAGCGTTGAAGCACGGATTAGCGGGAGAGTAGGGTCCTTTTACAATGAGCAGTTCTTC.

With respect to this clonotype: Mismatch with germline at one junction end may stem from a read error. J is TRBJ2-1 and V is TRBV4-3; no firm D call. CDR1 and CDR2 from the germline V gene are LGHNA and YSLEER. This CDR3 has 12 residues. CDR3 bases: TGCGCAAGCAGTGGCCCCTACAATGAGAAGTTCTTC. Residues: CASSGPYNEKFF.

This clonotype was found a few times. Since a much larger clone is just one base distant, this may be a read error. The chain employs TRBV5-4 and TRBJ2-3, with 7 bases matching TRBD1. Germline CDR1 SGHNT, CDR2 YYREEE (reference sequence). This CDR3 has 13 residues. CDR3 in DNA: TGTGCCAACAGCTTACAGGGGACAGATACGCAGTATTTT. Translation gives CANSLQGTDTQYF.

The rearrangement uses TRBV6-1 and TRBJ1-1; no clear D. This CDR3 region has 13 residues. Trimming removed 5 bases at V and 9 bases at J, with 16 bases between. CDR1 is MNHNS, CDR2 SASEGT, per germline. The CDR3 DNA reads as TGTGCCAGCAGTCCTACAAGGTACAATAAAGCTTTCTTT. It is translated as CASSPTRYNKAFF.

The chain carries TRBV11-1 and TRBJ2-6; the D is unclear. CDR3 length: 15 residues. CDR1 SGHAT and CDR2 FQDESV come from the germline V gene (reference sequence). The V end lost 3 bases, the J end lost 10 bases, and 16 bases lay between the germline ends. CDR3 sequence: CASSLGRAVANVLTF. DNA of the CDR3: TGTGCCAGCAGCTTGGGTCGAGCTGTGGCTAACGTCCTGACTTTC.

This clonotype was seen just once. One end of the junction is discordant with germline, which a read error may explain. This chain joins TRBV12-3 or TRBV12-4 and TRBJ1-5, with 9 bases that match TRBD1. The CDR3 length is 16 residues. CDR3 in amino acids: CGGITTPGQGNQPQNF. The CDR3 DNA reads TGTGGCGGCATTACAACTCCGGGACAGGGCAATCAGCCCCAGAATTTT.

This clonotype has a count of ten or more. CDR3 nucleotides: TGTGCCAGCAGCTTAGATGTCCCCACAGATACGCAGTATTTT. Encoded protein: CASSLDVPTDTQYF. J is TRBJ2-3 and V is TRBV11-2; D gene uncertain. Trimming took 0 bases from V and 2 from J, leaving 6 bases between them. Germline loops: CDR1 SGHAT, CDR2 FQNNGV. The CDR3 is made up of 14 amino acids.

To note about this clonotype: One end of the junction varies from germline; a read error may be responsible. The rearrangement joins TRBV12-3 or TRBV12-4 to TRBJ1-2; possibly TRBD1 for D (6 bases). The CDR3 spans 14 residues. CDR3 sequence reads: CASNMGGRQDGYIF. CDR3 sequence (DNA): TGTGCCAGCAACATGGGGGGGCGCCAGGATGGCTACATCTTC.

Points on this clonotype: A clone one base away is much larger, so this may be a read error. The chain carries TRBV12-3 or TRBV12-4 and TRBJ1-1; the D gene is possibly TRBD1 (5 bases). The CDR3 contains 13 residues. V shed 3 bases and J shed 8 bases, with 13 bases lying between them. CDR3 protein: CASSFTGRAEAFF. CDR3 in DNA: TGTGCCAGCAGTTTTACGGGACGGGCGGAAGCTTTCTTT.

A note on this clonotype: One end of the junction varies from germline; a read error may be responsible. This chain uses TRBV29-1 with TRBJ1-1, with D possibly matching TRBD1 (5 bases). The germline CDR1 and CDR2 sequences are SQVTM and ANQGSEA. There are 15 residues in the CDR3. The CDR3 DNA follows: TGCATCGCATCGTGGGGGTGGGCTATGAACACTGAAGGTTTCTTT. Protein sequence: CIASWGWAMNTEGFF.

A note on this clonotype: A much more abundant neighbour one base away suggests this may be a read error. This sequence joins TRBV28 and TRBJ1-2; no reliable D call. This CDR3 spans 14 amino acids. CDR1 is MDHEN, CDR2 SYDVKM, per germline. V was cut by 10 bases and J by 5 bases, with 20 bases left in between. The CDR3 nucleotides read TGTGCCACCACTTTATGGGGAGGCCTTTATGGCTACACCTTC. Protein product: CATTLWGGLYGYTF.

On this clonotype: A read error may be the cause here, since a much bigger clone is one base away. This chain links TRBV5-1 with TRBJ2-1; D might be TRBD2 (5 bases). Germline-derived CDR1 and CDR2 are SGHRS and YFSETQ. This CDR3 region has 14 residues. CDR3 protein: CASSPGLVYNKQFF. As DNA, the CDR3 is TGCGCCAGCAGCCCCGGACTTGTATACAATAAGCAGTTCTTC.

A remark on this clonotype: Germline is not matched at one junction end, which may reflect a read error. V usage is TRBV6-1 and J usage is TRBJ2-3, with 8 bases aligning to TRBD1. Per germline, CDR1 MNHNS and CDR2 SASEGT. The CDR3 extends over 15 amino acids. The CDR3 region is CAAAQTGAMTDTQYF. DNA for the CDR3: TGTGCCGCAGCCCAGACAGGGGCAATGACAGATACGCAATATTTT.

A remark on this clonotype: The junction does not match germline at one end; this may be a read error. The chain carries TRBV4-1 and TRBJ2-2, with D perhaps matching TRBD1 or TRBD2 (7 bases each). The CDR3 runs to 15 residues. CDR1 is MGHRA and CDR2 is YSYEKL in the germline V gene. Here the CDR3 DNA reads TGCGCCAGCACCCTCCAGGGGGAGGGCTCCGGGGAGCCGTTTTTT. Translation gives CASTLQGEGSGEPFF.

Note on this clonotype: The missing conserved phenylalanine or tryptophan at the end of this CDR3 makes a read error likely. It is unclear where the CDR3 begins or ends on the DNA, so no DNA is shown, and the CDR3 is as TCRdb lists it. This rearrangement joins TRBV6-1 to TRBJ2-1; the D call in the table, TRBD1, was not verified against the DNA. The CDR3 is 14 amino acids long, termini counted. Germline V gene lookup returns CDR1 MNHNS and CDR2 SASEGT. CDR3: CASNTGDSYNEQSL.

Regarding this clonotype: An end of the junction differs from the germline gene, which may be a read error. The chain carries TRBV4-1 and TRBJ2-6; D is perhaps TRBD1 (5 bases). Per the germline V gene, CDR1 is MGHRA and CDR2 is YSYEKL. This CDR3 has 19 residues. CDR3 in amino acids: CASSQDLASSDSGAKVLTF. The CDR3 nucleotides are TGCGCCAGCAGCCAAGATTTAGCCAGTTCCGACTCTGGGGCCAAGGTCCTGACTTTC.

About this clonotype: One end of the junction varies from germline; a read error may be responsible. The chain joins TRBV4-3 to TRBJ2-3, with D perhaps given as TRBD1 or TRBD2 (6 bases each). The germline V gene encodes CDR1 LGHNA and CDR2 YSLEER. The CDR3 sequence is 16 residues long. The CDR3 loop reads CASSQEKRQRGDKQYF. The DNA for the CDR3 is TGCGCCAGCAGCCAAGAAAAGCGGCAAAGGGGGGATAAGCAGTATTTT.